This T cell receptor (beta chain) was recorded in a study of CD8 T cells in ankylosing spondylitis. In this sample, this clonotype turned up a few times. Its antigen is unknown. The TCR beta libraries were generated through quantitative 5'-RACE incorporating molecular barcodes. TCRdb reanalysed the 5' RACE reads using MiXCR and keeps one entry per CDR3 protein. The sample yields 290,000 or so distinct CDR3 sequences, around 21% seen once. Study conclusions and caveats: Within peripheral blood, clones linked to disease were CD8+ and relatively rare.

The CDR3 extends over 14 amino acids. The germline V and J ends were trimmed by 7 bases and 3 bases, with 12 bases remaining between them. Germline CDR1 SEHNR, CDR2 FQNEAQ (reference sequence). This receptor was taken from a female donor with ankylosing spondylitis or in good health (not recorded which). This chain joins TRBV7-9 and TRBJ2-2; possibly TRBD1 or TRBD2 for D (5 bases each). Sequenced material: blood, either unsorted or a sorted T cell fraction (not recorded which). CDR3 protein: CASISRDHTGELFF. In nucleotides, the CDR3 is TGTGCCAGCATTTCGAGGGACCACACCGGGGAGCTGTTTTTT.